Listed below are T cell receptor beta chains from one sample, sequenced in a study of a mutant IDH1 vaccine in newly diagnosed glioma. Their antigen targets remain unknown. Clones were read by immunoSEQ multiplex PCR, and TCRdb kept only the in-frame ones, dropping some. Among tens of thousands of clones, 85% to 90% were seen once, and the ten largest hold approximately 4.2%. Sequencing was performed on PBMCs, taken from a glioma patient whose treatment included an IDH1 peptide vaccine. These receptors were taken from a woman between 35 and 50 years old with glioma. Both conserved end residues are part of each CDR3. D genes are given only for firm matches. Size is omitted from some rows. Given values are once, few, many or a class for expanded clones.

J	size	length	V	D	CDR3	DNA
TRBJ1-1	-	13	TRBV19	TRBD1	CASSPTTGGEAFF	TGTGCCAGTAGTCCTACGACAGGGGGGGAAGCTTTCTTT
TRBJ2-7	once	14	TRBV5-5	-	CASSSRDGGTEQYF	TGTGCCAGCAGCTCCCGGGACGGGGGCACCGAGCAGTACTTC
TRBJ2-1	-	11	TRBV20-1	-	CSFLFYNEQFF	TGCAGCTTCTTGTTCTACAATGAGCAGTTCTTC
TRBJ1-4	-	14	TRBV7-2	-	CASSLVSGAEKLFF	TGTGCCAGCAGCTTAGTGTCAGGTGCCGAAAAACTGTTTTTT
TRBJ1-3	-	16	TRBV4-3	TRBD1	CASSQTTGEAGNTIYF	TGCGCCAGCAGCCAAACCACAGGGGAGGCTGGAAACACCATATATTTT
TRBJ2-2	once	16	TRBV5-1	-	CASSWGRRGATGELFF	TGCGCCAGCAGCTGGGGTCGGAGGGGCGCCACCGGGGAGCTGTTTTTT
TRBJ2-7	once	17	TRBV7-8	-	CASSLDPRAEFKDEQYF	TGTGCCAGCAGCTTAGACCCTAGGGCAGAGTTTAAGGACGAGCAGTACTTC
TRBJ1-2	-	12	TRBV29-1	-	CSVALVNYGYTF	TGCAGCGTTGCTCTGGTTAACTATGGCTACACCTTC
TRBJ1-1	-	13	TRBV29-1	-	CSGAGGSDTEAFF	TGCAGCGGGGCGGGAGGTAGTGACACTGAAGCTTTCTTT
TRBJ2-5	once	14	TRBV7-9	TRBD1	CASSGTGGGETQYF	TGTGCCAGCAGCGGGACAGGGGGAGGGGAGACCCAGTACTTC
TRBJ2-1	-	16	TRBV9	-	CASSPRGAGNNNEQFF	TGTGCCAGCAGCCCCCGTGGGGCGGGAAATAACAATGAGCAGTTCTTC
TRBJ2-7	-	14	TRBV6-6	TRBD2	CASSFSGRGNEQYF	TGTGCCAGCAGTTTTAGCGGGAGGGGAAACGAGCAGTACTTC
TRBJ1-1	-	14	TRBV19	-	CASNPSPANTEAFF	TGTGCCAGTAATCCCTCCCCAGCGAACACTGAAGCTTTCTTT
TRBJ2-7	-	15	TRBV7-6	TRBD2	CASSSPGTITYEQYF	TGTGCCAGCAGCTCACCCGGGACTATTACCTACGAGCAGTACTTC
TRBJ2-3	-	13	TRBV6-6	-	CASSGDSTDTQYF	TGTGCCAGCAGTGGAGACAGCACAGATACGCAGTATTTT
TRBJ2-7	-	13	TRBV6-6	-	CASSYARGYEQYF	TGTGCCAGCAGTTACGCCAGGGGTTACGAGCAGTACTTC
TRBJ2-2	-	17	TRBV5-1	-	CASSYFTRRTYTGELFF	TGCGCCAGCAGCTATTTTACACGCCGGACGTATACCGGGGAGCTGTTTTTT
TRBJ2-4	-	16	TRBV10-3	-	CAISDRDREAKNIQYF	TGTGCCATCAGTGACCGGGACCGAGAAGCCAAAAACATTCAGTACTTC
TRBJ1-2	medium-sized	14	TRBV4-2	-	CASSQTGTRGGYTF	TGTGCCAGCAGCCAAACCGGGACCAGGGGTGGCTACACCTTC
TRBJ2-1	-	15	TRBV7-2	TRBD2	CASSLVGGGLDEQFF	TGTGCCAGCAGCTTAGTAGGCGGGGGGCTTGACGAGCAGTTCTTC
TRBJ2-7	-	15	TRBV5-1	-	CASSLGGGTSYEQYF	TGCGCCAGCAGCTTGGGAGGGGGGACCTCCTACGAGCAGTACTTC
TRBJ1-1	-	14	TRBV5-1	-	CASSFQVGNTEAFF	TGCGCCAGCAGCTTTCAGGTCGGGAACACTGAAGCTTTCTTT
TRBJ1-2	-	14	TRBV19	TRBD1	CASSIRDRGQDYTF	TGTGCCAGTAGTATCCGGGACAGGGGGCAGGACTACACCTTC
TRBJ1-4	-	13	TRBV6-1	-	CASGRGRYEKLFF	TGTGCCAGCGGCCGGGGTCGGTATGAAAAACTGTTTTTT
TRBJ2-3	-	14	TRBV18	-	CASSPWTSGDTQYF	TGTGCCAGCTCACCCTGGACGTCTGGGGATACGCAGTATTTT
TRBJ1-2	-	13	TRBV28	-	CASGGSGNYGYTF	TGTGCCAGCGGCGGGTCAGGGAACTATGGCTACACCTTC
TRBJ2-1	-	15	TRBV11-2	TRBD2	CASTKAGGSYNEQFF	TGTGCCAGCACCAAAGCGGGGGGCTCCTACAATGAGCAGTTCTTC
TRBJ1-5	-	17	TRBV4-1	TRBD1	CASSHGTGIYSNQPQHF	TGCGCCAGCAGCCACGGGACAGGGATTTATAGCAATCAGCCCCAGCATTTT
TRBJ1-6	-	15	TRBV2	-	CASRMVSSYNSPLHF	TGTGCCAGCAGAATGGTGAGCTCCTATAATTCACCCCTCCACTTT
TRBJ1-3	-	13	TRBV6-1	-	CASDTASGNTIYF	TGTGCCAGCGACACGGCCTCTGGAAACACCATATATTTT
TRBJ2-5	-	14	TRBV29-1	-	CSVGGLGGPETQYF	TGCAGCGTTGGGGGCCTTGGAGGGCCGGAGACCCAGTACTTC
TRBJ2-5	-	15	TRBV6-6	-	CASSYSRQAQETQYF	TGTGCCAGCAGTTACTCAAGACAAGCCCAAGAGACCCAGTACTTC
TRBJ1-1	-	14	TRBV19	-	CASSTPLGWTEAFF	TGTGCCAGTAGCACGCCTTTGGGTTGGACTGAAGCTTTCTTT
TRBJ2-6	few	15	TRBV6-1	-	CASSSGDSGANVLTF	TGTGCCAGCAGCTCCGGGGACTCTGGGGCCAACGTCCTGACTTTC
TRBJ2-3	-	15	TRBV27	TRBD2	CASSYGTSSGDTQYF	TGTGCCAGCAGTTACGGGACTAGCTCCGGAGATACGCAGTATTTT
TRBJ2-7	-	15	TRBV2	-	CASSERRGEGDEQYF	TGTGCCAGCAGCGAACGTCGGGGTGAGGGGGACGAGCAGTACTTC
TRBJ2-3	-	15	TRBV29-1	TRBD1	CSVEGDRYLGTTQYF	TGCAGCGTTGAGGGGGACAGGTACCTTGGAACTACGCAGTATTTT